These T cell receptor beta chains were read from a single sample in a study of regulatory T cells in long-lasting Graves disease. TCRdb redid the calling of the multiplex PCR reads with MiXCR, one entry per CDR3 protein. In the table there are 390,000 or so distinct CDR3 sequences, roughly 25% of which are singletons. The sample was peripheral blood mononuclear cells (PBMCs), taken when the disease was refractory, from a patient treated with antithyroid drugs. The receptors were gathered from a woman between 35 and 50 years old with Graves disease. The CDR3 runs from the conserved cysteine through the conserved F or W. A D gene is named only where the DNA matches it firmly.

>.|TRBV20-1
CSARDSKRAQETQYF
>.|TRBV28
CAISVDTQYF
>.|TRBV28
CASSPRWPLRGEQYF
>TRBD2|TRBV9
CASSVDLAGGTYEQYF
>TRBD2|TRBV13
CASSASGRAGKNIQYF
>.|TRBV12-3/TRBV12-4
CASSLREGGGYTF
>.|TRBV11-2
CASSLVFSNTGELFF
>.|TRBV5-1
CASSLVGRDTIYF
>.|TRBV19
CASSIPGNTGELFF
>.|TRBV6-1
CASSTGKVGSDTEAFF
>TRBD2|TRBV5-1
CASSLGLAATYNEQFF
>.|TRBV5-5
CASSLGTRGFGYTF
>.|TRBV29-1
CSVEYGINNEKLFF
>.|TRBV19
CATRGYDTGELFF
>TRBD2|TRBV29-1
CSSRTSGQYRSYNEQFF
>TRBD1|TRBV2
CASSRQGYQPQHF
>.|TRBV12-3/TRBV12-4
CASSPRGLNTEAFF
>.|TRBV10-3
CAISPGLYTEAFF
>TRBD1|TRBV10-3
CAISEEGAPYSNQPQHF
>TRBD2|TRBV20-1
CSAIASGSDQYF
>TRBD2|TRBV27
CASSSGEGYEQYF
>TRBD2|TRBV28
CASSQLAGVDNEQFF
>.|TRBV28
CAEGGVGENTIYF
>.|TRBV20-1
CSAGRQLKKETQYF
>.|TRBV19
CASSIGTESSYNEQFF
>.|TRBV11-2
CASSLRGGINEKLFF
>.|TRBV11-2
CASSLERQQYF
>TRBD1|TRBV13
CASSPTGTVLTMNTEAFF
>.|TRBV29-1
CSVEEVGYEQYF